This T cell receptor (beta chain) originates from a study of a mutant IDH1 vaccine in newly diagnosed glioma. Turning to the study itself: Vaccination began 4-6 weeks post radiotherapy alone, or with temozolomide cycles. Treated patients comprised about 62% males and about 40% females, mean age roughly 44 years. Study results and limitations: Patients showed vaccine-induced immune responses at a rate of more than 80%.

A word on this clone: The antigen remains unidentified.

CDR1 MNHNS and CDR2 SASEGT come from the germline V gene. The CDR3 extends over 11 amino acids. J lost 8 bases, V lost 5 bases, and 1 base had no gene match. The time point was: week 11, during vaccination. The content of each vaccine dose was 300 ug of mutant IDH1 20-mer peptide, and topical imiquimod accompanied it. Each tumor in the donors was a new WHO grade 3 or 4 astrocytoma, IDH1-mutant and ATRX-lost. The assay was immunoSEQ multiplex PCR, and TCRdb's table has in-frame clones only and misses some. The sample shows about 40,000 clones, roughly 84% of them seen only once. This TCR was recovered from a man between 35 and 55 years old with glioma. This specimen was PBMCs, taken from a glioma patient whose treatment included an IDH1 peptide vaccine. The rearrangement uses TRBV6-1 and TRBJ1-1; the match to TRBD1 covers 8 bases. CDR3 in DNA: TGTGCCAGCAGTAGGACAGGGGAAGCTTTCTTT. Its translation: CASSRTGEAFF.